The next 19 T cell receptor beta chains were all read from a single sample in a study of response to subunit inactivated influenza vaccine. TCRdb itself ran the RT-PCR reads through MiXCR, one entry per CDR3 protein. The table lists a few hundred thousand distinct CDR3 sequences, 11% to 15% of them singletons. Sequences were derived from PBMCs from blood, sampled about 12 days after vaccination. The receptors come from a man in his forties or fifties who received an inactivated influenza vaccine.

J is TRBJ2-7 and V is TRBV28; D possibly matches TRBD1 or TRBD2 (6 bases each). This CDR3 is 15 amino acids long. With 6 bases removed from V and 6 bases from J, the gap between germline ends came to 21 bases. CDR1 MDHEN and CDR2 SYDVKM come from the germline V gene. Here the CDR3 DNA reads TGTGCCAGCAGGGGGGTGGCGGGACAAGGGATCGAGCAGTACTTC. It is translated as CASRGVAGQGIEQYF.

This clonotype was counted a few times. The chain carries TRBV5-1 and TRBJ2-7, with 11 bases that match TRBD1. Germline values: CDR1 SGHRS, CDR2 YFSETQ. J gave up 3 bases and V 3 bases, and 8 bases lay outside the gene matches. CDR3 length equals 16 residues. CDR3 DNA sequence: TGCGCCAGCAGCTACACGGACAGGGGGCCCTACTACGAGCAGTACTTC. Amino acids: CASSYTDRGPYYEQYF.

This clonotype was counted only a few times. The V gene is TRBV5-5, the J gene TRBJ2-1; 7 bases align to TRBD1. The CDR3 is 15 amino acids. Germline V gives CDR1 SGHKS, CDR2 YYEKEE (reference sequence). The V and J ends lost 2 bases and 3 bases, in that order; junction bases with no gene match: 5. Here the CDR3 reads CASSFTGTDYNEQFF. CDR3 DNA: TGTGCCAGCAGCTTCACCGGGACAGACTACAATGAGCAGTTCTTC.

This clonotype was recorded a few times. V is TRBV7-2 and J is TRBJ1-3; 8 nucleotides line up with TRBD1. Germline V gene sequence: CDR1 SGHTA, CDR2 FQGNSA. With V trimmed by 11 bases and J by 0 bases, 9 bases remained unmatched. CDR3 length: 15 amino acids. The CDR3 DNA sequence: TGTGCCTATTACGGGACAGGTCTCTCTGGAAACACCATATATTTT. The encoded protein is CAYYGTGLSGNTIYF.

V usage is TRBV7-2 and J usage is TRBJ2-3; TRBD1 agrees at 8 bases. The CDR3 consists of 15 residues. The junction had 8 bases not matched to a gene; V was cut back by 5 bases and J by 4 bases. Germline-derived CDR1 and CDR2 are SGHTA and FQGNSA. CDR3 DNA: TGTGCCAGCAGCCCAGGACAGGGCAAGGCAGATACGCAGTATTTT. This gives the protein CASSPGQGKADTQYF.

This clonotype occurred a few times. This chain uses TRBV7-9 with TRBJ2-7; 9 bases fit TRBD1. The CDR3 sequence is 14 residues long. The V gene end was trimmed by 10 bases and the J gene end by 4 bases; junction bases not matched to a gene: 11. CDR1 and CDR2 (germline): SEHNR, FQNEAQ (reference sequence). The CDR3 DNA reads TGTGCCACCAACTTGGACAGGGGAAGTTACGAGCAGTACTTC. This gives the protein CATNLDRGSYEQYF.

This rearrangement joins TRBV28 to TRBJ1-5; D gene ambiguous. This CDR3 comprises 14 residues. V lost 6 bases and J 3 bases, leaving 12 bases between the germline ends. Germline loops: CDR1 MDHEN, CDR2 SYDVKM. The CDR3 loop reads CASRTGFYNQPQHF. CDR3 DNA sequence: TGTGCCAGCAGGACCGGGTTCTACAATCAGCCCCAGCATTTT.

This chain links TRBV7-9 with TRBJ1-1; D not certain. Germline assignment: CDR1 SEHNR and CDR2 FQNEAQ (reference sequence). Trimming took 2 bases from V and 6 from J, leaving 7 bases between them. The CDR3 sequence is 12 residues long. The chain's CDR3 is CASSLRGSEAFF. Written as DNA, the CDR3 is TGTGCCAGCAGCTTACGCGGATCTGAAGCTTTCTTT. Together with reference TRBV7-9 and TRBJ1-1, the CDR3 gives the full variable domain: DTGVSQNPRHKITKRGQNVTFRCDPISEHNRLYWYRQTLGQGPEFLTYFQNEAQLEKSRLLSDRFSAERPKGSFSTLEIQRTEQGDSAMYLCASSLRGSEAFFGQGTRLTVV.

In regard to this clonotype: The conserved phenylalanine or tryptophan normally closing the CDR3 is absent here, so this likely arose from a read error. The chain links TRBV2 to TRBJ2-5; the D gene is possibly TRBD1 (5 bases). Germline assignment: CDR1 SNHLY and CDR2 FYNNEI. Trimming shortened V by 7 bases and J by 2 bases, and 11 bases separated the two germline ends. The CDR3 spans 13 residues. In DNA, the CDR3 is TGTGCCAGCACGCAGGGTACTCAAGAGACCCAGTACTAC. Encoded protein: CASTQGTQETQYY.

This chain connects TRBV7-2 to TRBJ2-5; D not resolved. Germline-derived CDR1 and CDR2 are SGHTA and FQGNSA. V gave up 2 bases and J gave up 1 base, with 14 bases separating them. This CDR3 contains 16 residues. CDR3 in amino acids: CASSLMGSVFQETQYF. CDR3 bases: TGTGCCAGCAGCTTAATGGGCAGCGTTTTCCAAGAGACCCAGTACTTC.

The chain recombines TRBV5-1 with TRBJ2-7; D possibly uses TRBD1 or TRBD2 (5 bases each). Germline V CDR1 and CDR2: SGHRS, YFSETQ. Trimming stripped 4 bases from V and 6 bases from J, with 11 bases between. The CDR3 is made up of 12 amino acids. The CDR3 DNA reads TGCGCCAGCAGCGTAGGGACCACCGAGCAGTACTTC. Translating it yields CASSVGTTEQYF.

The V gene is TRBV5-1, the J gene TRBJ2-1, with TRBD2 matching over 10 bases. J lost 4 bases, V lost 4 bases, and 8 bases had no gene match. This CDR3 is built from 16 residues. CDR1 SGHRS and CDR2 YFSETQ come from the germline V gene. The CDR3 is CASSPSPSGGYNEQFF. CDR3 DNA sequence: TGCGCCAGCAGCCCCTCACCTAGCGGGGGATACAATGAGCAGTTCTTC.

CDR3 in DNA: TGCAGTGCTAGAGATGCGGGGGCGCACCAAGAGACCCAGTACTTC. Translated: CSARDAGAHQETQYF. The chain employs TRBV20-1 and TRBJ2-5, with a tentative D call TRBD2 (7 bases). V was trimmed by 0 bases and J by 0 bases, leaving 11 bases between them. The CDR3 has 15 amino acids. Germline CDR1 reads DFQATT; CDR2 reads SNEGSKA (reference sequence).

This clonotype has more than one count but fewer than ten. CDR3 DNA: TGCAGCGTTTCGGGGGAAGATACGCAGTATTTT. Its translation: CSVSGEDTQYF. The chain is built from TRBV29-1 and TRBJ2-3, with D possibly being TRBD2 (6 bases). The CDR3 totals 11 residues. From germline, CDR1 is SQVTM and CDR2 ANQGSEA. Trimming removed 5 bases from V and 5 bases from J, with 8 bases in between.

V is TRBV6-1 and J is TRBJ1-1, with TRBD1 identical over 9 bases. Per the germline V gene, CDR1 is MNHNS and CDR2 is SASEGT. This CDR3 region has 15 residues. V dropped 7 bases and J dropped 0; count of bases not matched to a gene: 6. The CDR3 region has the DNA TGTGCCAGCACGAGCGGACAGGGGATGAACACTGAAGCTTTCTTT. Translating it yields CASTSGQGMNTEAFF.

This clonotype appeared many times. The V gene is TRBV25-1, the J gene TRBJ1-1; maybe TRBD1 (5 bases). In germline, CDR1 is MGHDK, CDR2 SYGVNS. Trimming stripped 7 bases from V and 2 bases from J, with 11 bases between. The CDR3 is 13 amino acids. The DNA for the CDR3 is TGTGCCAGCACCTTGACAGCTAACACTGAAGCTTTCTTT. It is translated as CASTLTANTEAFF.

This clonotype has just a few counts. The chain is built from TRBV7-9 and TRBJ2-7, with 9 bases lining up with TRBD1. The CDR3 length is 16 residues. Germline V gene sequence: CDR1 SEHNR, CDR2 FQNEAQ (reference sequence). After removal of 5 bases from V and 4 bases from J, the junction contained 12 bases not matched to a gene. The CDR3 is CASSGAGTGSGYEQYF. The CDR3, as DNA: TGTGCCAGCAGCGGGGCCGGGACAGGGAGTGGGTACGAGCAGTACTTC.

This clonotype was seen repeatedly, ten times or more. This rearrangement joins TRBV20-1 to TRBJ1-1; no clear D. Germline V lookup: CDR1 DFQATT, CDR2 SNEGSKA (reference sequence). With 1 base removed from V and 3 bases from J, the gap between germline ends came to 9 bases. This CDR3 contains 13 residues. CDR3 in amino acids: CSARADGYTEAFF. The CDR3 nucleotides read TGCAGTGCTAGAGCTGACGGATACACTGAAGCTTTCTTT.

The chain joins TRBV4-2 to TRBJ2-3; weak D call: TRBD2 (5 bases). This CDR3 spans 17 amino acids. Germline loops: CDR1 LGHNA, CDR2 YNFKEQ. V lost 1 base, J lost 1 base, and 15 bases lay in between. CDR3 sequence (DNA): TGTGCCAGCAGCCAAGGACTACCTACTGAGGGCACAGATACGCAGTATTTT. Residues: CASSQGLPTEGTDTQYF.